Here is one T cell receptor (beta chain) with its context. This clonotype turned up a few times. Its antigen is not yet known. No qualities accompany the bases; no much larger clone lies one base away. The reads were generated on an Illumina Genome Analyzer II. After two rounds of nested PCR using TRBC1/TRBC2-specific primers, a RACE product of roughly 520 bp was obtained and then gel-purified. A TRBC-specific primer and a template-switching oligonucleotide were used to make first-strand cDNA, with the template-switching oligonucleotide providing a 5' anchor for RACE. The RACE amplicon was too long for direct short-read sequencing, so it was concatemerized by ligation and sheared by sonication. PAGE was used to isolate a size fraction of 100 to 300 bp, and that fraction then underwent shotgun sequencing on the Illumina platform. Separate runs on an Illumina GAII yielded 18.8 million 36-nt reads and 21.7 million 50-nt single-end reads. On the authors' methods: The pooled roughly 41,000,000 reads were assembled with iSSAKE using parameters -m 15, -o 2 and -r 0.7. Reads aligning to the ends of Ensembl TRBV gene predictions that carried unmatched junctional bases were used to seed de novo CDR3 beta assemblies. Clonotype abundance was estimated as the number of matching assembled contigs, not raw read depth. Of the assembled clonotypes, around 2,000 (about 6%) were found to have in-frame stop codons and were removed, so that approximately 35,000 productive clonotypes were retained. Of the approximately 300 unique TCR sequences obtained by Sanger sequencing of cloned RACE products, about 68% were also present in the Illumina assembly. TCRdb trimmed public reads at Q25 via fastp, called clones via MiXCR and kept in-frame beta chains. Rows are unified per CDR3 protein, each entry keeping the most common DNA and genes. The authors' filters were not applied to this entry. The sample table shows approximately 4,000 distinct CDR3 sequences, and around two fifths are seen once. 3% of the sample belongs to the ten largest clones.

The record originates from a study of massively parallel sequencing of T cell beta chains (dated by TCRdb to the late 2000s). About the investigation overall: Using 5'-RACE, Illumina short-read sequencing and a dedicated short-read assembly strategy, the study profiled the diversity of human TCR beta CDR3 in peripheral blood. The investigation overall reported the following: Usage of TRBV genes spanned from roughly 0.0098% for TRBV17 up to about 25% for TRBV20-1, while TRBJ usage spanned from more than 1.5% for TRBJ2-6 up to about 17% for TRBJ2-1. Only about 23,000 (roughly 70%) of the clonotypes could be assigned a unique TRBV gene. Most clonotypes (about 70% of the roughly 35,000) were supported by a single sequence read, by which apparent diversity could in principle be inflated. Since the RNA was pooled from many donors, the results show population-average clonotype abundance and not the repertoire of any individual. Within the 31,000 or so distinct clonotypes, single-copy clonotypes accounted for more than 65% of clonotypes but just roughly a fifth of assemblies. The reported gene usage frequencies may have been skewed by preferential PCR amplification of some TRBV and TRBJ sequences. The length of CDR3 beta varied from 21 to 81 nucleotides, with the peak at 45 nucleotides. Subsampling showed clonotype counts rising linearly with read number, indicating sequencing depth was far from saturation.

All donors in the pool were aged roughly 18 to 40 years, and the pool included a few hundred males and roughly 180 females. Peripheral leukocyte polyA+ RNA was isolated from approximately 150 liters of pooled peripheral blood. For starting material, the researchers used a commercial mRNA preparation made from normal human peripheral blood leukocytes pooled across under 700 individuals. The germline V gene supplies CDR1 MGHDK and CDR2 SYGVNS. The CDR3 contains 15 residues, cysteine and phenylalanine counted. The only DNA kept is the CDR3, 45 bases in frame from the first base. Germline trimming: 3 bases from V, 2 bases from J; junction bases outside gene matches: 6.

Sequenced: commercial RNA from peripheral blood pooled from many donors. Recombination linked TRBV25-1 to TRBJ2-5, and 7 junction bases match TRBD2. The sequence came from a pool of human donors in good health; the sample was commercial RNA pooled from many donors. The CDR3 reads CASSDPRLAQETQYF. DNA sequence: TGTGCCAGCAGTGATCCCAGACTAGCACAAGAGACCCAGTACTTC. With all but the CDR3 taken from the reference TRBV25-1 and TRBJ2-5 genes, the full variable domain is: EADIYQTPRYLVIGTGKKITLECSQTMGHDKMYWYQQDPGMELHLIHYSYGVNSTEKGDLSSESTVSRIRTEHFPLTLESARPSHTSQYLCASSDPRLAQETQYFGPGTRLLVL.